The 25 T cell receptor beta chains reported below all come from one sample, sequenced in a study of T cells in Graves' hyperthyroidism and ophthalmopathy. Amplification of TCR beta CDR3 regions was performed using RNA transcripts as template. Carried out on the TCR CDR3, a first-round RT-PCR used the HTBI primer set. TCRdb redid the calling of the multiplex PCR reads with MiXCR, one entry per CDR3 protein. The sample carries fewer than 400,000 distinct CDR3 sequences, more than 12% recorded once. Sequencing used blood. The receptors were sampled from a man aged 50 or older with Graves' ophthalmopathy.

The chain is built from TRBV10-3 and TRBJ2-3; 9 bases map to TRBD1. Germline loops: CDR1 ENHRY, CDR2 SYGVKD. The CDR3 is made up of 13 amino acids. V was clipped by 6 bases and J by 3 bases; unmatched bases: 1. The CDR3 DNA reads as TGTGCCATCAGGGGACAGGGTACAGATACGCAGTATTTT. Amino acids: CAIRGQGTDTQYF.

In its sample, this clonotype was seen a few times. The J gene is TRBJ2-2, the V gene TRBV3-1, with 12 bases matching TRBD1. CDR1 and CDR2 (germline): LGHDT, YNNKEL (reference sequence). J lost 7 bases, V lost 6 bases, and 3 bases had no gene match. This CDR3 comprises 14 residues. In DNA, the CDR3 is TGTGCCAGCAGGGGACAGGGGGCTGGCGGGGAGCTGTTTTTT. It specifies CASRGQGAGGELFF. The entire variable domain, with the rest obtained from reference TRBV3-1 and TRBJ2-2, is as follows: DTAVSQTPKYLVTQMGNDKSIKCEQNLGHDTMYWYKQDSKKFLKIMFSYNNKELIINETVPNRFSPKSPDKAHLNLHINSLELGDSAVYFCASRGQGAGGELFFGEGSRLTVL.

In its sample, this clonotype was seen many times. The chain has TRBV6-1 and TRBJ2-7; 9 bases are a match to TRBD2. Germline CDR1 is MNHNS and CDR2 is SASEGT. The trim removed 4 bases at V and 4 bases at J, leaving 8 bases unmatched. This CDR3 has 15 residues. CDR3 loop: CASSVLAGVVYEQYF. CDR3 bases: TGTGCCAGCAGTGTGTTAGCGGGAGTTGTATACGAGCAGTACTTC.

The rearrangement links TRBV2 to TRBJ2-5, with TRBD1 identical over 7 bases. Losses at the gene ends were 6 bases for V and 0 bases for J; bases not matched to a gene: 1. This CDR3 contains 13 residues. The V gene's germline CDR1 is SNHLY and CDR2 FYNNEI. CDR3 nucleotides: TGTGCCAGCAGAGGGACAGACCAAGAGACCCAGTACTTC. This sequence encodes CASRGTDQETQYF. Variable domain in full (rest from reference TRBV2 and TRBJ2-5): EPEVTQTPSHQVTQMGQEVILRCVPISNHLYFYWYRQILGQKVEFLVSFYNNEISEKSEIFDDQFSVERPDGSNFTLKIRSTKLEDSAMYFCASRGTDQETQYFGPGTRLLVL.

This chain joins TRBV29-1 and TRBJ2-7; 11 bases match TRBD1. CDR3 length: 13 amino acids. The germline gives CDR1 SQVTM, CDR2 ANQGSEA. Losses at the gene ends were 6 bases for V and 4 bases for J; bases not matched to a gene: 5. CDR3 sequence: CSVRTGGPYEQYF. As DNA, the CDR3 is TGCAGCGTGAGGACAGGGGGCCCGTACGAGCAGTACTTC.

This clonotype was seen only a few times. V usage is TRBV10-3 and J usage is TRBJ2-2, with 8 bases lining up with TRBD1. This CDR3 comprises 13 residues. V shed 6 bases, J shed 5 bases, and the junction held 2 bases outside the gene matches. Germline CDR1 ENHRY, CDR2 SYGVKD. The CDR3 DNA follows: TGTGCCATCAGGGACAGGGTTACCGGGGAGCTGTTTTTT. As protein: CAIRDRVTGELFF.

There are many counts of this clonotype. The rearrangement joins TRBV5-1 to TRBJ2-7, with 8 bases aligning to TRBD1. Trimming at V came to 0 bases and at J to 0 bases, leaving 5 bases not matched to a gene. This CDR3 spans 16 amino acids. Germline loops: CDR1 SGHRS, CDR2 YFSETQ. The CDR3 here is CASSLVGQALSYEQYF. DNA for the CDR3: TGCGCCAGCAGCTTGGTGGGACAGGCCCTCTCCTACGAGCAGTACTTC.

At least ten counts were recorded for this clonotype. The chain uses TRBV9 and TRBJ2-3; D unclear. The germline CDR1 and CDR2 sequences are SGDLS and YYNGEE. The CDR3 length is 15 residues. V was pared by 0 bases and J by 4 bases, with 12 bases between. Here the CDR3 reads CASSVVSLGPDTQYF. The CDR3 nucleotides are TGTGCCAGCAGCGTAGTTTCATTGGGCCCAGATACGCAGTATTTT.

The CDR3 here is CASNRDLIYNEQFF. CDR3 nucleotides: TGTGCCTCCAACAGGGACCTAATATACAATGAGCAGTTCTTC. The chain joins TRBV9 to TRBJ2-1; possibly TRBD1 for D (6 bases). Trimming took 10 bases from V and 4 from J, leaving 18 bases between them. Germline assignment: CDR1 SGDLS and CDR2 YYNGEE. The length of the CDR3 is 14 residues.

Comments on this clonotype: One base away lies a much larger clone, so this may be a sequencing read error. For the CDR3, the DNA is TGTGCCACCAGTGATCACCGGGACAGGAACAATGGGCAGTTCTTC. The encoded protein is CATSDHRDRNNGQFF. The chain links TRBV24-1 to TRBJ2-1; 8 bases are a match to TRBD1. The CDR3 totals 15 residues. Germline V lookup: CDR1 KGHDR, CDR2 SFDVKD.

This clonotype appeared a few times. V and J are TRBV4-1 and TRBJ1-4; 7 nucleotides align to TRBD1. The CDR3 runs 15 residues. From germline, CDR1 is MGHRA and CDR2 YSYEKL. With 2 bases clipped from V and 3 bases from J, the junction kept 3 bases outside the gene matches. The CDR3 sequence is CASSQTTGPNEKLFF. The CDR3, as DNA: TGCGCCAGCAGCCAAACGACAGGGCCTAATGAAAAACTGTTTTTT.

V is TRBV5-1 and J is TRBJ2-5; D remains unclear. Trimming pared 0 bases from V and 5 bases from J, leaving 11 bases between. CDR3 size: 14 residues. Looked up from germline, CDR1 is SGHRS and CDR2 is YFSETQ. CDR3 sequence: CASSLEPPWETQYF. The CDR3 DNA sequence: TGCGCCAGCAGCTTGGAGCCACCCTGGGAGACCCAGTACTTC.

The chain links TRBV27 to TRBJ2-2, with D tentatively TRBD1 (7 bases). Trimming took 6 bases from V and 5 from J, leaving 13 bases between them. The germline CDR1 and CDR2 sequences are MNHEY and SMNVEV (reference sequence). CDR3 length equals 14 residues. The CDR3 loop is CASRVQGGTGELFF. The CDR3, as DNA: TGTGCCAGCAGGGTGCAGGGGGGAACCGGGGAGCTGTTTTTT.

The CDR3 coding sequence is TGCAGTGCTAAAGGACTAGCGGGTATCACTAGCACAGATACGCAGTATTTT. The encoded protein is CSAKGLAGITSTDTQYF. This sequence joins TRBV20-1 and TRBJ2-3; TRBD2 aligns across 11 bases. Germline assignment: CDR1 DFQATT and CDR2 SNEGSKA (reference sequence). V lost 4 bases, J lost 0 bases, and 9 bases stayed unmatched. The CDR3 spans 17 residues.

This clonotype was counted only a few times. This chain uses TRBV24-1 with TRBJ2-3; 14 bases map to TRBD2. The CDR3 totals 17 residues. From germline, CDR1 is KGHDR and CDR2 SFDVKD. V dropped 5 bases and J dropped 2; count of bases not matched to a gene: 5. Written as DNA, the CDR3 is TGTGCCACCAGTGGAGGGACTAGCGGGGGATACACAGATACGCAGTATTTT. It specifies CATSGGTSGGYTDTQYF.

This clonotype was counted at least ten times. The chain links TRBV11-2 to TRBJ2-7; D is possibly TRBD1 (7 bases). CDR3 size: 14 residues. Germline lookup yields CDR1 SGHAT and CDR2 FQNNGV. The V and J ends lost 0 bases and 4 bases respectively, with 10 bases between them. This chain's CDR3 is CASSLEQGRYEQYF. The CDR3 DNA reads TGTGCCAGCAGCTTAGAACAGGGGAGGTACGAGCAGTACTTC. Full variable domain (missing parts from reference TRBV11-2 and TRBJ2-7): EAGVAQSPRYKIIEKRQSVAFWCNPISGHATLYWYQQILGQGPKLLIQFQNNGVVDDSQLPKDRFSAERLKGVDSTLKIQPAKLEDSAVYLCASSLEQGRYEQYFGPGTRLTVT.

At least ten counts were recorded for this clonotype. V and J are TRBV28 and TRBJ1-5; a possible D gene is TRBD1 (6 bases). Germline V gene lookup returns CDR1 MDHEN and CDR2 SYDVKM. This CDR3 is 14 amino acids long. V lost 10 bases, J lost 4 bases, and 17 bases lay in between. CDR3 protein: CAIMGGSRNQPQHF. CDR3 bases: TGTGCCATCATGGGGGGCAGTCGGAATCAGCCCCAGCATTTT.

At least ten counts were recorded for this clonotype. This CDR3 is CASSYRDRGVWGSYEQYF. CDR3 sequence (DNA): TGTGCCAGCAGCTACCGGGACAGGGGCGTCTGGGGCTCCTACGAGCAGTACTTC. The V and J genes are TRBV7-9 and TRBJ2-7; 10 nucleotides align to TRBD1. Germline V gene sequence: CDR1 SEHNR, CDR2 FQNEAQ (reference sequence). V trimming: 4 bases; J trimming: 0 bases; junction bases outside the gene matches: 12. The CDR3 length is 18 residues.

The chain recombines TRBV12-3 or TRBV12-4 with TRBJ1-1; D is unresolved. The CDR3 is 14 amino acids. The V end lost 1 base, the J end lost 1 base, and 7 bases lay between the germline ends. The CDR3 DNA is TGTGCCAGCAGTTTAGGCCGGGCGAACACTGAAGCTTTCTTT. Its translation: CASSLGRANTEAFF.

The chain recombines TRBV27 with TRBJ2-1; the D is unclear. Trimming removed 6 bases at V and 10 bases at J, with 22 bases between. Per germline, CDR1 MNHEY and CDR2 SMNVEV (reference sequence). The CDR3 has 15 residues. The chain's CDR3 is CASRSNVGRSWEQFF. DNA of the CDR3: TGTGCCAGCAGATCAAACGTGGGCAGGTCTTGGGAGCAGTTCTTC.

This clonotype was seen ten or more times. This sequence joins TRBV14 and TRBJ2-5, with D perhaps TRBD1 (5 bases). The CDR3 consists of 13 residues. Between the trimmed V and J ends, which lost 3 bases and 2 bases, there was a span of 7 bases. Germline V gene lookup returns CDR1 SGHDN and CDR2 FVKESK. Written as DNA, the CDR3 is TGTGCCAGCAGCCAGAACAGGCAAGAGACCCAGTACTTC. The encoded protein is CASSQNRQETQYF.

This clonotype was seen a handful of times. This may be a read error: a much more frequent sequence differs by one nucleotide. The gene calls are TRBV5-1 and TRBJ2-2; 7 nucleotides align to TRBD2. This CDR3 is built from 16 residues. J gave up 0 bases and V 5 bases, and 7 bases lay outside the gene matches. Germline assignment: CDR1 SGHRS and CDR2 YFSETQ. The CDR3 bases are TGCGCCAGCAGATCACGCGGGGGAGCGAACACCGGGGAGCTGTTTTTT. This sequence encodes CASRSRGGANTGELFF.

This clonotype has a count of ten or more. CDR3 DNA: TGTGCCAGCAGCCAAGGACCGGGGGAGTCCGAGCAGTACTTC. Its translation is CASSQGPGESEQYF. V gene TRBV3-1 combines with J gene TRBJ2-7, with D perhaps TRBD2 (6 bases). V lost 1 base and J 6 bases, leaving 13 bases between the germline ends. CDR3 size: 14 residues. The V gene's germline CDR1 is LGHDT and CDR2 YNNKEL (reference sequence).

This clonotype was detected ten times or more. The chain links TRBV5-1 to TRBJ2-3; D perhaps matches TRBD2 (5 bases). CDR1 SGHRS and CDR2 YFSETQ come from the germline V gene. V lost 0 bases, J lost 2 bases, and 10 bases lay in between. The CDR3 contains 15 residues. For the CDR3, the DNA is TGCGCCAGCAGCTTGGTGCGGGCTAACACAGATACGCAGTATTTT. Encoded protein: CASSLVRANTDTQYF. Filled out from reference TRBV5-1 and TRBJ2-3, the complete variable domain reads KAGVTQTPRYLIKTRGQQVTLSCSPISGHRSVSWYQQTPGQGLQFLFEYFSETQRNKGNFPGRFSGRQFSNSRSEMNVSTLELGDSALYLCASSLVRANTDTQYFGPGTRLTVL.

V and J are TRBV28 and TRBJ2-5; 8 nucleotides match TRBD2. Per germline, CDR1 MDHEN and CDR2 SYDVKM. This CDR3 region has 13 residues. Losses at the gene ends were 10 bases for V and 4 bases for J; bases not matched to a gene: 8. CDR3 DNA: TGTGCCAACTCGGGGGGGGGTTCAGAGACCCAGTACTTC. It is translated as CANSGGGSETQYF.